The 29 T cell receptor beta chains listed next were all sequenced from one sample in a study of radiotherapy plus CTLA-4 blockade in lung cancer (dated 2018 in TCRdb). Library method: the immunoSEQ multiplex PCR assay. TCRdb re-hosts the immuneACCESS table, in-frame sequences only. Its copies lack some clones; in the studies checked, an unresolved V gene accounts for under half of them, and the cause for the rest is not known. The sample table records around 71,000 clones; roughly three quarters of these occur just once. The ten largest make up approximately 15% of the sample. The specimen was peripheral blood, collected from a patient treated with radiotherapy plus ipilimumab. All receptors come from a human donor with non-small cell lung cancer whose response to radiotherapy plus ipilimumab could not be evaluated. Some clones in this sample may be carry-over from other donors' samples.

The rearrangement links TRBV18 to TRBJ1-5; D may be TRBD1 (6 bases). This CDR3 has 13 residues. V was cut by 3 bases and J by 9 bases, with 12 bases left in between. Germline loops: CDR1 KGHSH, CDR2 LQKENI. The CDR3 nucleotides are TGTGCCAGCTCACCGAGGGGACAAGGGCCCCAGCATTTT. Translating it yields CASSPRGQGPQHF.

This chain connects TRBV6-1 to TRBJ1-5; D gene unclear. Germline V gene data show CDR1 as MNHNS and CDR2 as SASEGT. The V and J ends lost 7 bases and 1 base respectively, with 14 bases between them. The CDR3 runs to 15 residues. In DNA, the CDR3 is TGTGCCAGCATGATGGGGAGGCTCAGCAATCAGCCCCAGCATTTT. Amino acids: CASMMGRLSNQPQHF.

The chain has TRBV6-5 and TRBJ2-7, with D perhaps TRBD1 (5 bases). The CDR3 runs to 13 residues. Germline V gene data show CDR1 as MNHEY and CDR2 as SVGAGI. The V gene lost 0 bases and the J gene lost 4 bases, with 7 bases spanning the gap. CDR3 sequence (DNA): TGTGCCAGCAGTTACTCGACAGAATACGAGCAGTACTTC. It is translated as CASSYSTEYEQYF.

CDR3 coding DNA: TGCGCCAGCAGCTTGGGGGGGCAGGCCCTCTCCTACGAGCAGTACTTC. Translated, it gives CASSLGGQALSYEQYF. The rearrangement joins TRBV5-1 to TRBJ2-7, with a weak D call TRBD1 (6 bases). Germline CDR1 is SGHRS and CDR2 is YFSETQ. V was cut by 0 bases and J by 0 bases, with 13 bases left in between. The CDR3 consists of 16 residues.

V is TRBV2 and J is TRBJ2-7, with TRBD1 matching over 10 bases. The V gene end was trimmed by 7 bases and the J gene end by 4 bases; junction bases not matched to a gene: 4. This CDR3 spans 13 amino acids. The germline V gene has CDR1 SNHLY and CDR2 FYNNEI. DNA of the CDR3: TGTGCCAGCAAGGGGACAGGGGTGTACGAGCAGTACTTC. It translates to CASKGTGVYEQYF.

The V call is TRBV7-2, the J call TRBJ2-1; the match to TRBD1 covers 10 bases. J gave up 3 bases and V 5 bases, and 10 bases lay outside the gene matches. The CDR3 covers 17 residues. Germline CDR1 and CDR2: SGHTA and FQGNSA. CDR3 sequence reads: CASSPRTGGNLYNEQFF. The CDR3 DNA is TGTGCCAGCAGCCCCCGGACAGGGGGGAACCTCTACAATGAGCAGTTCTTC.

The CDR3 DNA reads as TGCGCCAGCAGCCGGAACACAGGGCCCAGCTCCTACAATGAGCAGTTCTTC. This encodes CASSRNTGPSSYNEQFF. V gene TRBV4-1 combines with J gene TRBJ2-1; tentatively, D is TRBD1 (6 bases). The CDR3 runs 17 residues. Per germline, CDR1 MGHRA and CDR2 YSYEKL. V was pared by 4 bases and J by 0 bases, with 16 bases between.

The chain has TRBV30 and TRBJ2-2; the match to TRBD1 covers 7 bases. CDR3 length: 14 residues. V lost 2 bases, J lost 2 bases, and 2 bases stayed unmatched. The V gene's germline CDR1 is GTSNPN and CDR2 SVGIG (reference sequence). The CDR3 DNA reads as TGTGCCTGGAGTACAGGGGATAACACCGGGGAGCTGTTTTTT. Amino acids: CAWSTGDNTGELFF. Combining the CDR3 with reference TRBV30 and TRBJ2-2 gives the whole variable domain SQTIHQWPATLVQPVGSPLSLECTVEGTSNPNLYWYRQAAGRGLQLLFYSVGIGQISSEVPQNLSASRPQDRQFILSSKKLLLSDSGFYLCAWSTGDNTGELFFGEGSRLTVL.

The CDR3 DNA reads TGTGCCTGGAGCCGGCCAGACAGGGGGGGGGACACTGAAGCTTTCTTT. The encoded protein is CAWSRPDRGGDTEAFF. This chain connects TRBV30 to TRBJ1-1, with 9 bases matching TRBD1. The CDR3 runs to 16 residues. V trimming: 3 bases; J trimming: 3 bases; junction bases outside the gene matches: 11. CDR1 and CDR2 from the germline V gene are GTSNPN and SVGIG (reference sequence).

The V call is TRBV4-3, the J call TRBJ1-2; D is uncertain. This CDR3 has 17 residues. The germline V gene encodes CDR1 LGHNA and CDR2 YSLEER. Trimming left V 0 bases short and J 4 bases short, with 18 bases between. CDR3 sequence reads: CASSQDPVTPGSYGYTF. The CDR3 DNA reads TGCGCCAGCAGCCAAGATCCAGTGACGCCAGGAAGCTATGGCTACACCTTC.

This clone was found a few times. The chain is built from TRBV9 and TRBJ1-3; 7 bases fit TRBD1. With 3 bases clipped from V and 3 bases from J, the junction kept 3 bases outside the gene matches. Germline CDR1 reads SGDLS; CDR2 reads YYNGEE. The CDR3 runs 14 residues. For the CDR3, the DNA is TGTGCCAGCAGCGCCAGGGGGTATGGAAACACCATATATTTT. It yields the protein CASSARGYGNTIYF.

This chain's CDR3 is CASRGAGVRSTNEKLFF. For the CDR3, the DNA is TGTGCCAGTAGGGGGGCAGGGGTGAGGTCGACTAATGAAAAACTGTTTTTT. This chain connects TRBV19 to TRBJ1-4; tentatively, D is TRBD1 (6 bases). V was cut by 6 bases and J by 2 bases, with 19 bases left in between. Germline assignment: CDR1 LNHDA and CDR2 SQIVND (reference sequence). The CDR3 spans 17 residues.

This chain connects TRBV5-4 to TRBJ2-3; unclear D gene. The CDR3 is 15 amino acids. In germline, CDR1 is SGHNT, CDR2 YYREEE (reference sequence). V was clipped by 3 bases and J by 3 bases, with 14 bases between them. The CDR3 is CASSSTLSTTDTQYF. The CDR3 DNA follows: TGTGCCAGCAGCTCGACATTATCGACAACAGATACGCAGTATTTT.

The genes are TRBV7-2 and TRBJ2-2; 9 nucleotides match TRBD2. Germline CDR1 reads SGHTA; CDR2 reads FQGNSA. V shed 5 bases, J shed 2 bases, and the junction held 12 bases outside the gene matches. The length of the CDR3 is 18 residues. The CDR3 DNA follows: TGTGCCAGCAGCCGGCGAAGGCGGGGGGGATTTAACACCGGGGAGCTGTTTTTT. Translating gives CASSRRRRGGFNTGELFF.

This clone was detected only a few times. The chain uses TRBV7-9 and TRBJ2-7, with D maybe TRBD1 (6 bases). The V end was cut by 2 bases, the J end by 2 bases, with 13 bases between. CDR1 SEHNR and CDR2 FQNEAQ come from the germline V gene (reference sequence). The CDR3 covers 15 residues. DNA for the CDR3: TGTGCCAGCAGCTTACGAACAGGGTCTACCTACGAGCAGTACTTC. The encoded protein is CASSLRTGSTYEQYF. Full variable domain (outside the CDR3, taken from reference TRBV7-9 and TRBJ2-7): DTGVSQNPRHKITKRGQNVTFRCDPISEHNRLYWYRQTLGQGPEFLTYFQNEAQLEKSRLLSDRFSAERPKGSFSTLEIQRTEQGDSAMYLCASSLRTGSTYEQYFGPGTRLTVT.

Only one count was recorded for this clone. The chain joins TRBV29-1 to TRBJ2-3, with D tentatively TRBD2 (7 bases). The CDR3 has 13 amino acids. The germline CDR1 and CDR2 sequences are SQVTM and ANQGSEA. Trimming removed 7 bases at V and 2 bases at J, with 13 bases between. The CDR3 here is CSAAGAFTDTQYF. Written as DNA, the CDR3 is TGCAGCGCCGCGGGGGCCTTCACAGATACGCAGTATTTT.

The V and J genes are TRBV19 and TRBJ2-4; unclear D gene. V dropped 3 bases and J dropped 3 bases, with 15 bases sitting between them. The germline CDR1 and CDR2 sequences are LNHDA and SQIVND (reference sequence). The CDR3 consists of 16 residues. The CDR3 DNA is TGTGCCAGTAGTATCCCCCGTGGAGAGATCAAAAACATTCAGTACTTC. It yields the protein CASSIPRGEIKNIQYF.

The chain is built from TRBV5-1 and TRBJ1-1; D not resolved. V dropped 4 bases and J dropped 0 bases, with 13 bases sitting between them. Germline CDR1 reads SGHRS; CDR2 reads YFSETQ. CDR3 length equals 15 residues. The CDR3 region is CASSNARNLNTEAFF. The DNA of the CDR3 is TGCGCCAGCAGCAATGCCAGGAATTTGAACACTGAAGCTTTCTTT.

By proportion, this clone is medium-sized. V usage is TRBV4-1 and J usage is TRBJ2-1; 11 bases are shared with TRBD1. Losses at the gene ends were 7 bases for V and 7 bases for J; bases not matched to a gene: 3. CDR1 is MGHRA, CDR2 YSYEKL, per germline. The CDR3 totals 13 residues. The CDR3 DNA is TGCGCCAGCAAGGGGACAGGGGGAAATGAGCAGTTCTTC. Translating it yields CASKGTGGNEQFF.

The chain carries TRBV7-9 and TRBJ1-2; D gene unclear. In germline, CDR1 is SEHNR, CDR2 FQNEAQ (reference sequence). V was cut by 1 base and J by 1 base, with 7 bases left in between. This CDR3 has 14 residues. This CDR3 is CASSLDSFNYGYTF. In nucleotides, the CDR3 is TGTGCCAGCAGCTTAGACAGCTTTAACTATGGCTACACCTTC.

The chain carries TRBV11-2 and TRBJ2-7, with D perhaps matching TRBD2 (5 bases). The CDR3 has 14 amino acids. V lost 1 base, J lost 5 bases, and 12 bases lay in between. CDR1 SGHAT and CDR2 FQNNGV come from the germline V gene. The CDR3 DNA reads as TGTGCCAGCAGCTTAGTACGGGTCGGGGACGAGCAGTACTTC. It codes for CASSLVRVGDEQYF.

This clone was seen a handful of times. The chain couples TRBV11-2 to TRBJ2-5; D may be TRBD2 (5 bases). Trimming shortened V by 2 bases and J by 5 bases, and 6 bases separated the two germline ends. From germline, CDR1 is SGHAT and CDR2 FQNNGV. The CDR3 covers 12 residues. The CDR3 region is CASSLTGETQYF. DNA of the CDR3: TGTGCCAGCAGCTTAACGGGGGAGACCCAGTACTTC.

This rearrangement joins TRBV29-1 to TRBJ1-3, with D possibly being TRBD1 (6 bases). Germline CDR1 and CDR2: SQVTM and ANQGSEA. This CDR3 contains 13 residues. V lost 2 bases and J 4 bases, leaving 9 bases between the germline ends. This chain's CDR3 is CSVERQAGNTIYF. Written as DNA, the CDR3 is TGCAGCGTTGAACGACAGGCGGGAAACACCATATATTTT.

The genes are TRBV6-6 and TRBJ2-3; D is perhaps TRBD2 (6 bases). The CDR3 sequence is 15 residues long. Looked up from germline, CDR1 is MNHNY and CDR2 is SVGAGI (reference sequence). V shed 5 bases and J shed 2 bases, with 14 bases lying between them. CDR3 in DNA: TGTGCCAGCAGTCATCCGACGGGGGTCACAGATACGCAGTATTTT. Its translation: CASSHPTGVTDTQYF.

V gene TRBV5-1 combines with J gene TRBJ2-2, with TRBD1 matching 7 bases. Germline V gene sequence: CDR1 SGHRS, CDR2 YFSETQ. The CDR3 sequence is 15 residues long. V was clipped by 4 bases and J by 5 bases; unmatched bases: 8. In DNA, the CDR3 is TGCGCCAGCAGCCTACAGGGGATTGGTACCGGGGAGCTGTTTTTT. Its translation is CASSLQGIGTGELFF. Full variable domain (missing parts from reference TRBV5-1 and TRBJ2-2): KAGVTQTPRYLIKTRGQQVTLSCSPISGHRSVSWYQQTPGQGLQFLFEYFSETQRNKGNFPGRFSGRQFSNSRSEMNVSTLELGDSALYLCASSLQGIGTGELFFGEGSRLTVL.

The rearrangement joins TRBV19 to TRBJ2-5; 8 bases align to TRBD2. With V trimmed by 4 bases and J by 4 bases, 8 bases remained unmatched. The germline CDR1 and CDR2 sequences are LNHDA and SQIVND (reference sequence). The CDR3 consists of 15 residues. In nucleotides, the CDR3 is TGTGCCAGTAGTAGGGGCGGGGGGCCGGGAGAGACCCAGTACTTC. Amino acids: CASSRGGGPGETQYF.

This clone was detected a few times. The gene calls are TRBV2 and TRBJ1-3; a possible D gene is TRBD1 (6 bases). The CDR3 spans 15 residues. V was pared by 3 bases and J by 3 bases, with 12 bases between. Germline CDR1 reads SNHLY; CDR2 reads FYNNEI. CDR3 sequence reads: CASSDGGPFGNTIYF. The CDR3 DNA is TGTGCCAGCAGTGACGGGGGGCCCTTTGGAAACACCATATATTTT.

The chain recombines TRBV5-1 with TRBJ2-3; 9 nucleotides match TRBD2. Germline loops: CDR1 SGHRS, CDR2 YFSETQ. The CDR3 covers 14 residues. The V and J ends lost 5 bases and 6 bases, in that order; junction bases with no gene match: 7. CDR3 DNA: TGCGCCAGCAGTTCGAGCGGGGGGAGTGATACGCAGTATTTT. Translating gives CASSSSGGSDTQYF.

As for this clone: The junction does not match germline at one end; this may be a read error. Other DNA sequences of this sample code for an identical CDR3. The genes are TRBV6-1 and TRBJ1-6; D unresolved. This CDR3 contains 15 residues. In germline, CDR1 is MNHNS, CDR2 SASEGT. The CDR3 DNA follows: TGTGCCAGCAGTGAAGTGATTCTAGGAAATTCCCCCCTCCACTTT. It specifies CASSEVILGNSPLHF.